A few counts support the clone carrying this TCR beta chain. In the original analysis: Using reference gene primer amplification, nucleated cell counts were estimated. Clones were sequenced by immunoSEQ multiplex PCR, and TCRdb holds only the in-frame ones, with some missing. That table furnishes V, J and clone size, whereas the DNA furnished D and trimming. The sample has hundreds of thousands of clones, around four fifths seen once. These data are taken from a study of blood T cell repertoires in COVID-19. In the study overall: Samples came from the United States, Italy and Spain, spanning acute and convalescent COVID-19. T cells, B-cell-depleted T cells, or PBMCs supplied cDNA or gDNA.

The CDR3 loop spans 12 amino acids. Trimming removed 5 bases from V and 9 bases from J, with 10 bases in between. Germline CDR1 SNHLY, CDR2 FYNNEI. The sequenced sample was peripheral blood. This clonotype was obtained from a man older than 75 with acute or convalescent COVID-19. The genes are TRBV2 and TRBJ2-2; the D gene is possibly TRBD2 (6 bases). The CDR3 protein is CASSLGGRELFF. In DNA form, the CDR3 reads TGTGCCAGCAGTCTGGGGGGAAGGGAGCTGTTTTTT.